Sequencing of this T cell receptor beta chain was carried out in a study of vaccination effects on CD4 cells after COVID-19. In the study overall: It was a median of 72 days after the second dose that post-vaccine samples were obtained. IL-2 at 9.5 to 10 IU/ml and peptides at about 10 ug/ml were added to cultured PBMC, around 1.9 million per well. Broader study findings: Small numbers of convalescent patients limited the study. It also lacked early post-infection timepoints. Late in the post-vaccination period, infection-induced and vaccine-induced clones underwent marked clonal contraction.

Having been cultured for 9 to 11 days, the cells underwent CD4+ T cell isolation. Subjects were given two BNT162b2 or mRNA-1273 vaccine doses. The CDR3 consists of 16 residues. The germline gives CDR1 LGHDT, CDR2 YNNKEL (reference sequence). V shed 1 base and J 3 bases; nucleotides not matched to a gene: 6. Produced via immunoSEQ multiplex PCR; TCRdb's table is partial and in-frame only. Here the sample spans fewer than 40,000 clones, 74% being singletons. This clone appeared once. No antigen is known for it. This sequence originates from a human donor who received a COVID-19 vaccine. Specimen: CD4+ T cells from PBMCs cultured without peptide, collected after COVID-19 vaccination. V gene TRBV3-1 (or the pseudogene TRBV3-2) combines with J gene TRBJ1-2, with 9 bases fitting TRBD1. In nucleotides, the CDR3 is TGTGCCAGCAGCCAAGCGGGGACAGGGAACTACTATGGCTACACCTTC. The encoded protein is CASSQAGTGNYYGYTF.